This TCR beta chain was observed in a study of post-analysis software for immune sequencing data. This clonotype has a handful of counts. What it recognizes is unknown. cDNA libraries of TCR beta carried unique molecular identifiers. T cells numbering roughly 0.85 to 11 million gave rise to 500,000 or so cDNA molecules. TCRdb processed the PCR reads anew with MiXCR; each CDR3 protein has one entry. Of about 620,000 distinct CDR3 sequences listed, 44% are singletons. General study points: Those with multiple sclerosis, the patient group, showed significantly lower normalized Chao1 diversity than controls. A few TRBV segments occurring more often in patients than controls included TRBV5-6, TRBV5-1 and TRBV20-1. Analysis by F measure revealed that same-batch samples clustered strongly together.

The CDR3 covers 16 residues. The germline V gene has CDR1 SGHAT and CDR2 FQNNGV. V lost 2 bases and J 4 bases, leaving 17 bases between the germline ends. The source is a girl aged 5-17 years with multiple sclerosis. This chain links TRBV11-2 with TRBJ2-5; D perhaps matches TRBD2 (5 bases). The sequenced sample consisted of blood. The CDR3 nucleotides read TGTGCCAGCAGCTTAAGCCTGTATCGGGGAATAGAGACCCAGTACTTC. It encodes CASSLSLYRGIETQYF.